Below are 10 T cell receptor beta chains sequenced from a single sample in a study of CXCR3-negative and CXCR3-positive naive CD8 T cells. What these receptors recognize is not known. All TRB cDNA libraries came from 5' RACE performed with UMI labels. Following a re-call of the 5' RACE reads, TCRdb has one entry per CDR3 protein and lacks DNA. Recorded for this sample: roughly 100,000 distinct CDR3 sequences. Regarding the study as a whole: More hydrophobic TRB CDR3s were found in CXCR3-positive naive cells than in CXCR3-negative naive cells.

Sequencing was performed on naive CXCR3+ CD8+ T cells from blood. Described subset: CD45RO-CCR7+CD27+CD95- naive CD8+ T cells expressing CXCR3 (TNR3+). The origin of the receptors is a human donor in good health. Some clones in this sample may be carry-over from other donors' samples.

This chain links TRBV29-1 with TRBJ2-7; the D call from TCRdb, TRBD1, cannot be confirmed without DNA. Germline CDR1 reads SQVTM; CDR2 reads ANQGSEA. The CDR3 extends over 15 amino acids. The CDR3 loop is CSVEDAGTEIYEQYF.

V is TRBV12-3 or TRBV12-4 and J is TRBJ1-1; TCRdb's D call of TRBD1 is untestable without DNA. This CDR3 spans 15 amino acids. The CDR3 protein is CASSLPRGLNTEDFF.

The chain couples TRBV21-1 to TRBJ1-6. TRBV21-1 is labeled a pseudogene. This CDR3 spans 16 amino acids. CDR3 residues: CASSGSDHSYNSPLHF.

The genes are TRBV13 and TRBJ2-7. The CDR3 has 12 residues. Germline CDR1 PRHDT, CDR2 FYEKMQ (reference sequence). CDR3 residues: CASSSLPYEQYF.

The V gene is TRBV28, the J gene TRBJ1-6; without DNA, the TCRdb call of TRBD1 cannot be checked. Per the germline V gene, CDR1 is MDHEN and CDR2 is SYDVKM. The CDR3 runs 13 residues. The CDR3 sequence: CVSSFRVGSPLHF.

This chain joins TRBV19 and TRBJ2-7. The germline gives CDR1 LNHDA, CDR2 SQIVND (reference sequence). The CDR3 length is 13 residues. This CDR3 is CASSIGSTAEQYF. Filled out from reference TRBV19 and TRBJ2-7, the complete variable domain reads DGGITQSPKYLFRKEGQNVTLSCEQNLNHDAMYWYRQDPGQGLRLIYYSQIVNDFQKGDIAEGYSVSREKKESFPLTVTSAQKNPTAFYLCASSIGSTAEQYFGPGTRLTVT.

The rearrangement links TRBV4-1 to TRBJ2-1; no DNA is available, so the TRBD1 call from TCRdb remains unchecked. This CDR3 is 13 amino acids long. Germline CDR1 reads MGHRA; CDR2 reads YSYEKL. CDR3 region: CASSQDWTGEPLF.

The V and J genes are TRBV30 and TRBJ2-7; absent DNA, TCRdb's TRBD1 call cannot be checked. The germline V gene encodes CDR1 GTSNPN and CDR2 SVGIG (reference sequence). This CDR3 region has 12 residues. The CDR3 is CAWSPGQGWQYF.

The chain links TRBV20-1 to TRBJ2-7; TCRdb's D gene call, TRBD2, goes unchecked for lack of DNA. This CDR3 spans 14 amino acids. Germline lookup yields CDR1 DFQATT and CDR2 SNEGSKA (reference sequence). CDR3 sequence reads: CSARVTSSMDEQYF.

The chain recombines TRBV9 with TRBJ2-2. The CDR3 is 15 residues long. Looked up from germline, CDR1 is SGDLS and CDR2 is YYNGEE. This CDR3 is CASSDSQLNTGELFF. Full variable domain (rest looked up from reference TRBV9 and TRBJ2-2): DSGVTQTPKHLITATGQRVTLRCSPRSGDLSVYWYQQSLDQGLQFLIQYYNGEERAKGNILERFSAQQFPDLHSELNLSSLELGDSALYFCASSDSQLNTGELFFGEGSRLTVL.